These T cell receptor beta chains were read from a single sample in a study of T cells after yellow fever vaccination. TCRdb recomputed calls from the 5' RACE reads with MiXCR, one row per CDR3 protein. The sample comprises about 340,000 distinct CDR3 sequences, approximately 13% of which are singletons, and around 3% rests with the top ten. This specimen consisted of CD4+ T cells sorted from PBMCs, obtained 15 days after the yellow fever booster vaccination. Receptors were obtained from a man in his late teens or twenties who received the YFV17D yellow fever vaccine. Both conserved end residues are part of each CDR3. A D gene is named only where the DNA matches it firmly.

TRBD2	TRBJ2-2	TRBV5-1	CASSPALAGGNANTGELFF
TRBD1	TRBJ1-1	TRBV6-5	CASSYSTGATEAFF
TRBD1	TRBJ2-4	TRBV4-1	CASSQVVRDRKNIQYF
-	TRBJ1-3	TRBV5-5	CASSLHRAFPGNTIYF
TRBD1	TRBJ1-2	TRBV5-1	CASSLQGKGVYGYTF
-	TRBJ1-1	TRBV29-1	CSVGQGEAFF
-	TRBJ1-1	TRBV7-2	CASSFQQGVAFF
-	TRBJ1-5	TRBV7-2	CASSLSLGENQPQHF
TRBD1	TRBJ2-5	TRBV10-3	CATRPDRDQETQYF
-	TRBJ2-5	TRBV5-1	CASSLAWQSQETQYF
TRBD1	TRBJ2-1	TRBV19	CASSTRGNEQFF
-	TRBJ1-1	TRBV12-3/TRBV12-4	CASTPGRASTEAFF
TRBD2	TRBJ2-3	TRBV6-5	CASSSGAGGTSSTDSQYF
TRBD2	TRBJ2-5	TRBV20-1	CSARDSSGGPQGTQYF
-	TRBJ2-7	TRBV7-9	CASSLLQGITYEQYF
TRBD1	TRBJ1-2	TRBV6-5	CASRPPDRETYGYTF
-	TRBJ1-1	TRBV29-1	CSVDQGWTEAFF
-	TRBJ1-4	TRBV6-6	CASTEGGATNEKLFF
-	TRBJ2-2	TRBV6-1	CASRGYNTGELFF
TRBD1	TRBJ2-5	TRBV4-3	CASSQEPQGGYETQYF
-	TRBJ1-3	TRBV10-3	CAISGGEGNTIYF
TRBD1	TRBJ2-1	TRBV20-1	CSASRDGTGGYEQFF
-	TRBJ2-3	TRBV4-3	CASSHSPSGADTQYF
TRBD2	TRBJ2-5	TRBV29-1	CSAYAGGRETQYF